What follows are 7 T cell receptor beta chains derived from one specimen sequenced in a study of T-cell reconstitution after alpha-beta-depleted transplantation in children. Construction of the TCRbeta library involved unique molecular identifiers. Via MiXCR, TCRdb re-called the PCR reads, giving one row per CDR3 protein. Of fewer than 550,000 distinct CDR3 sequences listed, roughly 11% are singletons. Specimen: PBMCs from the stem cell graft donor, collected from the stem cell graft. Receptors were obtained from a human donor who donated a stem cell graft to a child with acute myeloid leukemia.

In regard to this clonotype: Its ends do not fully match the called genes, so a read error is possible. The CDR3: CASSLNRGFGAGANGLTF. The CDR3 region has the DNA TGTGCCAGCAGCCTAAACAGGGGGTTTGGGGCCGGGGCCAACGGCCTGACTTTC. The chain joins TRBV11-1 to TRBJ2-6; 8 bases match TRBD1. This CDR3 is built from 18 residues. CDR1 SGHAT and CDR2 FQDESV come from the germline V gene (reference sequence).

This clonotype occurred a few times. This sequence joins TRBV7-8 and TRBJ1-4; TRBD1 matches at 7 bases. CDR1 and CDR2 from the germline V gene are SGHVS and FQNEAQ. J lost 7 bases, V lost 3 bases, and 8 bases had no gene match. The length of the CDR3 is 15 residues. The CDR3 DNA follows: TGTGCCAGCAGCTTGGGCGGGACAGCCGGTGAAAAACTGTTTTTT. It yields the protein CASSLGGTAGEKLFF.

This sequence joins TRBV20-1 and TRBJ2-7, with a weak D call TRBD1 (6 bases). V was cut by 5 bases and J by 0 bases, with 23 bases left in between. This CDR3 is 17 amino acids long. In germline, CDR1 is DFQATT, CDR2 SNEGSKA (reference sequence). DNA for the CDR3: TGCAGTGCTCTCTTAGATGATAGACAGGACCGCTCCTACGAGCAGTACTTC. Translation: CSALLDDRQDRSYEQYF.

This clonotype was picked up a small number of times. The gene calls are TRBV5-1 and TRBJ2-1; the D is unclear. Trimming shortened V by 2 bases and J by 5 bases, and 8 bases separated the two germline ends. Germline-derived CDR1 and CDR2 are SGHRS and YFSETQ. The CDR3 runs to 13 residues. As DNA, the CDR3 is TGCGCCAGCAGCTTTGCGGTAGACAATGAGCAGTTCTTC. It codes for CASSFAVDNEQFF. The full variable domain, its missing parts supplied by reference TRBV5-1 and TRBJ2-1, is KAGVTQTPRYLIKTRGQQVTLSCSPISGHRSVSWYQQTPGQGLQFLFEYFSETQRNKGNFPGRFSGRQFSNSRSEMNVSTLELGDSALYLCASSFAVDNEQFFGPGTRLTVL.

This clonotype was observed at least ten times. The chain combines TRBV12-3 or TRBV12-4 with TRBJ2-5; 9 bases are a match to TRBD2. Trimming cost V 2 bases and J 5 bases; bases outside gene matches: 6. This CDR3 has 15 amino acids. The CDR3 loop is CASSLMAGGYETQYF. The CDR3 nucleotides read TGTGCCAGCAGTTTAATGGCGGGGGGGTATGAGACCCAGTACTTC.

This clonotype was counted only a few times. The chain carries TRBV6-5 and TRBJ2-1; D unclear. From germline, CDR1 is MNHEY and CDR2 SVGAGI. Trimming removed 0 bases at V and 6 bases at J, with 9 bases between. The CDR3 is 14 amino acids. DNA for the CDR3: TGTGCCAGCAGTTACTCGAGCCGGACCAATGAGCAGTTCTTC. It translates to CASSYSSRTNEQFF.

This clonotype turned up a few times. The chain has TRBV18 and TRBJ2-3; D possibly uses TRBD1 or TRBD2 (5 bases each). The germline CDR1 and CDR2 sequences are KGHSH and LQKENI. V was pared by 1 base and J by 2 bases, with 19 bases between. The CDR3 is made up of 18 amino acids. The CDR3 DNA sequence: TGTGCCAGCTCACCACGTCGGGGTGGGGCGGACTCCACAGATACGCAGTATTTT. Translating gives CASSPRRGGADSTDTQYF.